This T cell receptor (beta chain) was documented in a study of T cell responses to AZD1222 COVID-19 vaccine. Overall study findings and caveats: CD4 TCRs associated with vaccination spanned spike, dominating at 160-218 and 743-854. It should be noted that donors were predominantly white British and more often female, and clonal diversity was possibly underestimated. Rises in breadth and depth of Spike-specific TCRs came after two AZD1222 doses.

The ends were cut back, 4 bases at V and 0 bases at J, with 9 bases in the middle. Germline CDR1 reads SGHTA; CDR2 reads FQGNSA. This CDR3 comprises 14 residues. As concerns this clone: The target antigen is unknown.

TCRdb's copy holds only in-frame clones and misses some; the assay was immunoSEQ multiplex PCR. The data show roughly 150,000 clones, with approximately 87% seen just once and over 8% held by the top ten. The receptor's source is an adult who received the AZD1222 COVID-19 vaccine. Sequences were derived from peripheral blood, sampled 28 days after the second AZD1222 dose. The rearrangement joins TRBV7-2 to TRBJ1-1; tentatively, D is TRBD1 (6 bases). The CDR3 nucleotides read TGTGCCAGCAGCTCGGACAGCATGAACACTGAAGCTTTCTTT. This codes for CASSSDSMNTEAFF.